This paragraph covers one T cell receptor beta chain sequence. Its antigen remains unidentified. The entry originates in a study of T cells in women clearing cervical HPV infection. Study-wide background: Case blood was drawn when the lesion was first found; control blood after infection became undetectable. Findings of the study overall: CIN3+ cases had significantly higher TCR repertoire richness than controls, but evenness did not differ.

TCRdb keeps only in-frame clones here, not all; method: immunoSEQ multiplex PCR. The sample yields some 25,000 clones, of which the top ten take up 6.6%. This clonotype was obtained from a woman between 18 and 70 years old with a cervical HPV16 infection that either progressed to CIN3+ or cleared (not recorded which). The sample comprised blood buffy coat.

CDR3 sequence reads: CASSVDTETYTF. CDR3 bases read: TGCGCCAGCAGCGTCGACACAGAGACC. The chain is built from TRBV5-1 and TRBJ1-2; D not certain. The CDR3 end is not reached by the read, which stops 3 residues before it; the germline J gene fills it in. The CDR3 spans 12 residues. Germline lookup yields CDR1 SGHRS and CDR2 YFSETQ.